This T cell receptor beta chain appears in the sequencing data of a study of early T cells in non-severe SARS-CoV-2 infection. Study at large: Sequencing targeted bulk RNA from unsorted whole blood, leaving chains unpaired. Study findings and constraints: Database matching using VDJdb favored anti-spike CD8 responses, with private and CD4 specificities left missing.

Molecules of cDNA were individually given unique molecular identifiers that were attached to them. TCRdb processed the 5' RACE reads anew with MiXCR; each CDR3 protein has one entry. Of fewer than 120,000 distinct CDR3 sequences listed, 10% to 15% are singletons. The V and J ends lost 4 bases and 9 bases, in that order; junction bases with no gene match: 10. The germline V gene has CDR1 SGHRS and CDR2 YFSETQ. This CDR3 has 14 residues. A word on this clonotype: What it binds is unknown.

The rearrangement links TRBV5-1 to TRBJ2-1; 7 nucleotides agree with TRBD2. This clonotype was sampled from an adult who was a healthcare worker with PCR-confirmed SARS-CoV-2 infection or an uninfected control (not recorded which). This material consisted of whole blood, taken at baseline. CDR3 sequence reads: CASSTREGVTEQFF. CDR3 coding DNA: TGCGCCAGCAGCACCAGGGAGGGAGTCACTGAGCAGTTCTTC.